This TCR beta chain was profiled in a study of neurological immune-mediated disorders. Study-wide results and limits: The study found no CDR3 amino acid sequences shared by expanded clones across subjects, suggesting private repertoires in all groups.

Time point noted: longitudinal time-point 1 (baseline). Healthy control samples came from blood bank volunteers in Maryland, USA. Unsorted libraries were prepared from 2 million PBMCs that had been stored at -80 C. TCRdb ran MiXCR on the 5' RACE reads and lists one entry per CDR3 protein. The table shows fewer than 90,000 distinct CDR3 sequences, with about 10% occurring only once. The CDR3 runs 14 residues. V lost 7 bases to trimming and J lost 8 bases; unmatched junction nucleotides: 12. Germline V gene lookup returns CDR1 SQVTM and CDR2 ANQGSEA. This clonotype came up many times. Its antigen remains unidentified.

The V call is TRBV29-1, the J call TRBJ2-2; 8 nucleotides align to TRBD1. Material for sequencing was PBMCs. The TCR comes from a young man in good health. The CDR3 spells CSARAGGASGELFF. Here the CDR3 DNA reads TGCAGCGCTCGAGCAGGGGGCGCCTCAGGGGAGCTGTTTTTT.